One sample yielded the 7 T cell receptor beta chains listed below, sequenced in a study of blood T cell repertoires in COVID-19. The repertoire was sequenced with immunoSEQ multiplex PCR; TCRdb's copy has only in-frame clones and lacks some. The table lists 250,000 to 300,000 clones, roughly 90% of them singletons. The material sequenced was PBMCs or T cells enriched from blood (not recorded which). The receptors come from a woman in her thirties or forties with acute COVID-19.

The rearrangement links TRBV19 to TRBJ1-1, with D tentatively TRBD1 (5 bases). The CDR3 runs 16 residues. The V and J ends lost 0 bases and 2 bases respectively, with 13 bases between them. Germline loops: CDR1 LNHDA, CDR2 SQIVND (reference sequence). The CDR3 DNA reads TGTGCCAGTAGTATAGATCCGAACAGGTTAAACACTGAAGCTTTCTTT. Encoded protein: CASSIDPNRLNTEAFF.

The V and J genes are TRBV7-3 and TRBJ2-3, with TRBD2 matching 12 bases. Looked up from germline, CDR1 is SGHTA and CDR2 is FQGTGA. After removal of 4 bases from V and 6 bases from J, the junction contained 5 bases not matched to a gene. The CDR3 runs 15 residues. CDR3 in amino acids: CASSSASGGADTQYF. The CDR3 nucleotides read TGTGCCAGCAGCTCCGCTAGCGGGGGGGCGGATACGCAGTATTTT.

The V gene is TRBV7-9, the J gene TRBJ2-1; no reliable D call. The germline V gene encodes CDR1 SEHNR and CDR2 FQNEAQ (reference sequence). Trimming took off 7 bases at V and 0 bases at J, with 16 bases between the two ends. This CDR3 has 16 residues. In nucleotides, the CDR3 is TGTGCCAGCACCCCGCGTCGAGCTAGCTCCTACAATGAGCAGTTCTTC. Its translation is CASTPRRASSYNEQFF.

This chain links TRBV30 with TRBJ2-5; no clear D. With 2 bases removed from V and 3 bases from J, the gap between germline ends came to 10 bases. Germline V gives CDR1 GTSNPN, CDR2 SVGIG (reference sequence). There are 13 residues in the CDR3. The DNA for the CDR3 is TGTGCCTGGAGTATTTTACCTAAAGAGACCCAGTACTTC. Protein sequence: CAWSILPKETQYF.

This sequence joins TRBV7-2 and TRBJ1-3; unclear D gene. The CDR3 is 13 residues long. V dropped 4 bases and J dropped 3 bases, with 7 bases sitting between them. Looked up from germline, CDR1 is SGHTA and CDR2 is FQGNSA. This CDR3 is CASSSASGNTIYF. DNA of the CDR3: TGTGCCAGCAGCTCTGCTAGTGGAAACACCATATATTTT.

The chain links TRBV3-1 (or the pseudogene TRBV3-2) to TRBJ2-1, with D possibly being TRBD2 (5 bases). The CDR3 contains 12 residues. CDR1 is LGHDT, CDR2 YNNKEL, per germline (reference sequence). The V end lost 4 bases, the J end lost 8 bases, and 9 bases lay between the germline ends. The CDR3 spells CASSLGGYEQFF. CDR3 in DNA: TGTGCCAGCAGCCTTGGAGGATATGAGCAGTTCTTC.

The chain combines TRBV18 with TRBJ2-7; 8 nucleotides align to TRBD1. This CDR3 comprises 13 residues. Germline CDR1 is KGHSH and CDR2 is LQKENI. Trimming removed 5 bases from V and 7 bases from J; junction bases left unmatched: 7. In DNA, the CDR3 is TGTGCCAGCTCATCGGGACAGGTCTGGGAGCAGTACTTC. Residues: CASSSGQVWEQYF.